This TCR beta chain was captured by sequencing in a study of cytomegalovirus exposure and HLA in healthy donors. About this clone: As yet, its antigen is unknown.

The PCR employed 60 Vbeta primers together with 13 Jbeta primers. The method was immunoSEQ multiplex PCR; TCRdb's version includes in-frame clones alone and lacks a portion of them. This sample yields around 200,000 clones, of which over 60% are seen a single time; 2% to 2.5% belongs to the top ten. From germline, CDR1 is SNHLY and CDR2 FYNNEI. The CDR3 is 18 residues long. Trimming stripped 2 bases from V and 5 bases from J, with 24 bases between. Study-wide findings and caveats: Accurate HLA-A and HLA-B prediction from TCR beta sequences was reported for most subjects. Cytomegalovirus status was reportedly diagnosed by the classifier with high sensitivity and specificity. Most TCR beta V segments were productive about 90% or about 30% of the time in an earlier analysis. It was confirmed in vitro that a few of the CMV-associated chains were specific for CMV antigens.

The V and J genes are TRBV2 and TRBJ1-2; D possibly corresponds to TRBD1 (6 bases). Sample: PBMCs. The clonotype comes from a woman between 50 and 59 years old in good health and CMV-seronegative. CDR3 sequence: CASSEMDPPGGEGYGYTF. The CDR3 bases are TGTGCCAGCAGTGAAATGGACCCCCCTGGGGGCGAGGGGTATGGCTACACCTTC. Looking up the rest from reference TRBV2 and TRBJ1-2 gives the full variable domain: EPEVTQTPSHQVTQMGQEVILRCVPISNHLYFYWYRQILGQKVEFLVSFYNNEISEKSEIFDDQFSVERPDGSNFTLKIRSTKLEDSAMYFCASSEMDPPGGEGYGYTFGSGTRLTVV.